Following are 12 T cell receptor beta chains from one sample sequenced in a study of vaccination effects on CD4 cells after COVID-19 (dated 2022 in TCRdb). Library creation used the immunoSEQ multiplex PCR assay. The immuneACCESS repertoire file appears here via TCRdb, limited to in-frame rearrangements. These files lack a portion of the clones; in checked studies, under half of the deficit traces to unresolved V genes, and the cause of the others is not known. This sample has tens of thousands of clones in its table, and roughly three quarters of those were observed once. The ten top clones hold over 5% of the sample. In the ViraFEST assay, PBMC were stimulated with viral peptide pools, and TCR sequencing was then used to find antigen-specific CD4+ T cell clonotypes based on their expansion. After roughly 11 days of culture, CD4+ T cells were isolated with the EasySep CD4+ T cell isolation kit. The absence of prior SARS-CoV-2 infection in healthy vaccine recipients was confirmed by negative nucleocapsid antibodies before and after vaccination.

For these receptors, no antigen is known. The starting material was CD4+ T cells from PBMCs cultured with HCoV-OC43 spike peptides, obtained before COVID-19 vaccination. The cell subset or site label here, explained by the study, means: HCoV-OC43 spike overlapping peptide pool stimulation. The source of these receptors is a human donor who received a COVID-19 vaccine.

This clone was found a few times. V usage is TRBV11-3 and J usage is TRBJ2-2, with 8 bases fitting TRBD1. The CDR3 is 17 residues long. V was pared by 2 bases and J by 2 bases, with 7 bases of the junction left unmatched. From germline, CDR1 is SGHNT and CDR2 YENEEA. CDR3 bases: TGTGCCAGCAGCTTAAGGGGAGGACAGGGAAACACCGGGGAGCTGTTTTTT. Its translation: CASSLRGGQGNTGELFF.

The V and J genes are TRBV19 and TRBJ1-6; no clear D. V dropped 2 bases and J dropped 8 bases, with 7 bases sitting between them. Germline V CDR1 and CDR2: LNHDA, SQIVND (reference sequence). CDR3 size: 13 residues. Here the CDR3 DNA reads TGTGCCAGTAGTATACAGAGGGATTCACCCCTCCACTTT. It yields the protein CASSIQRDSPLHF. The full variable domain, rest sourced from reference TRBV19 and TRBJ1-6, is DGGITQSPKYLFRKEGQNVTLSCEQNLNHDAMYWYRQDPGQGLRLIYYSQIVNDFQKGDIAEGYSVSREKKESFPLTVTSAQKNPTAFYLCASSIQRDSPLHFGNGTRLTVT.

The V and J genes are TRBV27 and TRBJ2-1; TRBD1 might be the D (5 bases). Germline loops: CDR1 MNHEY, CDR2 SMNVEV (reference sequence). This CDR3 is 17 amino acids long. V lost 6 bases and J lost 1, with 19 bases in between. Here the CDR3 DNA reads TGTGCCAGCAGCCTCGTCCCGCAGGGTAATTCCTACAATGAGCAGTTCTTC. It codes for CASSLVPQGNSYNEQFF.

The chain couples TRBV27 to TRBJ1-2; TRBD1 agrees at 8 bases. CDR3 length: 13 residues. V lost 6 bases to trimming and J lost 8 bases; unmatched junction nucleotides: 8. Per the germline V gene, CDR1 is MNHEY and CDR2 is SMNVEV (reference sequence). The CDR3 region is CASRFTGGEGYTF. The CDR3 bases are TGTGCCAGCAGGTTTACAGGGGGGGAAGGCTACACCTTC.

This clone was picked up a small number of times. The rearrangement joins TRBV6-5 to TRBJ2-3, with D possibly TRBD1 on 6 matching bases. The germline V gene encodes CDR1 MNHEY and CDR2 SVGAGI. The CDR3 extends over 12 amino acids. Trimming removed 11 bases from V and 0 bases from J, with 9 bases in between. This chain's CDR3 is CAAQGSTDTQYF. The DNA of the CDR3 is TGTGCCGCCCAGGGGAGCACAGATACGCAGTATTTT.

This clone was seen a single time. The chain has TRBV30 and TRBJ1-6; D possibly corresponds to TRBD1 (6 bases). The CDR3 runs to 13 residues. Germline V lookup: CDR1 GTSNPN, CDR2 SVGIG (reference sequence). V gave up 5 bases and J gave up 8 bases, with 13 bases separating them. Here the CDR3 DNA reads TGTGCCTGGGGGGACAATTCCCATTCACCCCTCCACTTT. Translating gives CAWGDNSHSPLHF.

The genes are TRBV10-3 and TRBJ2-2; D may be TRBD2 (5 bases). The CDR3 sequence is 15 residues long. Deletions cut 7 bases from V and 7 bases from J, with 19 bases between. Germline V lookup: CDR1 ENHRY, CDR2 SYGVKD. For the CDR3, the DNA is TGTGCCATCACCCCGGACGGACTGATGGGCGGGGAGCTGTTTTTT. This translates into CAITPDGLMGGELFF.

The rearrangement links TRBV4-1 to TRBJ1-4; tentatively, D is TRBD1 (6 bases). Deletions cut 2 bases from V and 6 bases from J, with 19 bases between. The CDR3 loop spans 17 amino acids. CDR1 MGHRA and CDR2 YSYEKL come from the germline V gene. The CDR3 region has the DNA TGCGCCAGCAGCCAATCTCAAACAGGGATAGCGTATGAAAAACTGTTTTTT. Protein: CASSQSQTGIAYEKLFF.

The rearrangement joins TRBV23-1 to TRBJ2-2, with D possibly TRBD2 on 5 matching bases. TRBV23-1 is designated an ORF whose function remains uncertain. This CDR3 has 15 residues. V lost 4 bases and J lost 2, with 11 bases in between. CDR3 loop: CASSPRTGNTGELFF. The CDR3 DNA sequence: TGCGCCAGCAGTCCCCGGACGGGAAACACCGGGGAGCTGTTTTTT.

The V gene is TRBV9, the J gene TRBJ1-2, with 7 positions matching TRBD1. CDR1 SGDLS and CDR2 YYNGEE come from the germline V gene. CDR3 size: 13 residues. Unmatched junction bases numbered 3, after V lost 4 bases and J lost 3 bases. CDR3: CASSQTGDYGYTF. The CDR3 DNA reads TGTGCCAGCAGCCAAACAGGGGACTATGGCTACACCTTC.

The rearrangement uses TRBV19 and TRBJ2-1; 11 nucleotides agree with TRBD2. V gave up 0 bases and J gave up 7 bases; unmatched junction bases: 5. CDR3 size: 16 residues. Germline CDR1 reads LNHDA; CDR2 reads SQIVND (reference sequence). DNA of the CDR3: TGTGCCAGTAGTATAGACTTAGCGGGGGGGCCAAATGAGCAGTTCTTC. It codes for CASSIDLAGGPNEQFF. The variable domain in full, completed from reference TRBV19 and TRBJ2-1, reads DGGITQSPKYLFRKEGQNVTLSCEQNLNHDAMYWYRQDPGQGLRLIYYSQIVNDFQKGDIAEGYSVSREKKESFPLTVTSAQKNPTAFYLCASSIDLAGGPNEQFFGPGTRLTVL.

This chain joins TRBV18 and TRBJ1-4; D is possibly TRBD1 (6 bases). This CDR3 is 13 amino acids long. Germline CDR1 is KGHSH and CDR2 is LQKENI. Trimming cost V 2 bases and J 5 bases, with 6 bases left between them. CDR3 protein: CASSPTGNEKLFF. The CDR3 region has the DNA TGTGCCAGCTCACCAACAGGGAATGAAAAACTGTTTTTT.